The rows below give T cell receptor beta chains drawn from one sample of a study of blood T cell repertoires in COVID-19. Sequencing used immunoSEQ multiplex PCR; TCRdb keeps in-frame clones, though not all of them. This sample has some 280,000 clones, with just over 85% found just once. The sequencing input was peripheral blood. These receptors were taken from a woman in her 30s with active or convalescent COVID-19. Both conserved end residues are part of each CDR3. A D gene is named only where the DNA matches it firmly. The listing skips clone size in some rows; elsewhere it reads once, few, many or a size class.

clone_size	j_call	v_call	d_call	cdr3_length	cdr3_aa	cdr3_nt
.	TRBJ2-4	TRBV7-9	.	14	CASSLVTGTNIQYF	TGTGCCAGCAGCTTAGTTACAGGGACGAACATTCAGTACTTC
.	TRBJ1-3	TRBV7-2	.	15	CASSLLGGTGNTIYF	TGTGCCAGCAGCTTGTTAGGGGGAACTGGAAACACCATATATTTT
once	TRBJ2-1	TRBV27	TRBD2	12	CASSWAGDEQFF	TGTGCCAGCAGTTGGGCGGGGGATGAGCAGTTCTTC
.	TRBJ2-5	TRBV7-2	TRBD2	17	CASSPMRSGGIGETQYF	TGTGCCAGCAGCCCCATGCGCAGCGGGGGGATTGGAGAGACCCAGTACTTC
.	TRBJ1-6	TRBV9	TRBD1	13	CASSGTGNSPLHF	TGTGCCAGCAGCGGGACAGGGAATTCACCCCTCCACTTT
.	TRBJ2-1	TRBV7-8	.	14	CASSLVKTNNEQFF	TGTGCCAGCAGCTTAGTAAAGACTAACAATGAGCAGTTCTTC
.	TRBJ2-2	TRBV9	.	16	CASSVGRGTNTGELFF	TGTGCCAGCAGCGTAGGAAGGGGCACGAACACCGGGGAGCTGTTTTTT
.	TRBJ1-6	TRBV6-5	TRBD1	16	CASSYSFGQGDSPLHF	TGTGCCAGCAGTTACTCGTTTGGACAGGGGGACTCACCCCTCCACTTT
.	TRBJ1-2	TRBV19	TRBD1	13	CASTLAGGSGYTF	TGTGCCAGTACGCTGGCAGGGGGTTCTGGCTACACCTTC
.	TRBJ1-1	TRBV7-2	.	15	CASSQTPGVRTEAFF	TGTGCCAGCAGCCAAACTCCAGGGGTGCGCACTGAAGCTTTCTTT
.	TRBJ1-2	TRBV30	.	17	CAWTSGQGSNINYGYTF	TGTGCCTGGACGTCGGGTCAGGGGTCAAACATCAACTATGGCTACACCTTC
.	TRBJ1-5	TRBV27	TRBD1	14	CASSVQGARQPQHF	TGTGCCAGCAGTGTACAGGGGGCAAGACAGCCCCAGCATTTT
.	TRBJ1-4	TRBV15	TRBD1	14	CATSRGQGHEKLFF	TGTGCCACCAGCAGAGGACAGGGACATGAAAAACTGTTTTTT
.	TRBJ1-2	TRBV29-1	.	12	CSVAIANYGYTF	TGCAGCGTCGCTATAGCTAACTATGGCTACACCTTC
.	TRBJ1-6	TRBV28	TRBD1	15	CASSEPGQGRSPLHF	TGTGCCAGCAGTGAGCCGGGACAGGGCCGTTCACCCCTCCACTTT
.	TRBJ2-2	TRBV19	.	16	CASRDTGRFNTGELFF	TGTGCCAGTCGGGATACCGGGCGGTTTAACACCGGGGAGCTGTTTTTT
.	TRBJ2-4	TRBV19	.	15	CASSINYPAKNIQYF	TGTGCCAGTAGTATAAACTATCCAGCCAAAAACATTCAGTACTTC
.	TRBJ2-2	TRBV19	TRBD2	18	CASSRRTGGLLNTGELFF	TGTGCCAGTAGTAGGCGGACGGGGGGACTCTTGAACACCGGGGAGCTGTTTTTT
.	TRBJ2-3	TRBV6-5	.	15	CASRRVVRVTDTQYF	TGTGCCAGCAGACGCGTTGTCAGGGTCACAGATACGCAGTATTTT
.	TRBJ1-4	TRBV9	.	15	CASSVVGSVNEKLFF	TGTGCCAGCAGCGTAGTCGGAAGCGTCAACGAAAAACTGTTTTTT
.	TRBJ1-2	TRBV30	TRBD1	14	CAWSVPGTGDGYTF	TGTGCCTGGAGTGTACCCGGGACAGGGGATGGCTACACCTTC
.	TRBJ1-2	TRBV4-3	.	15	CASSHNRVTNYGYTF	TGCGCCAGCAGCCACAACAGGGTTACTAACTATGGCTACACCTTC
.	TRBJ2-7	TRBV5-1	.	14	CASSLGQTGYEQYF	TGCGCCAGCAGCTTGGGGCAGACCGGGTACGAGCAGTACTTC
.	TRBJ2-1	TRBV19	.	16	CASSIRQGSLYNEQFF	TGTGCCAGTAGTATTCGGCAGGGATCTTTATACAATGAGCAGTTCTTC
.	TRBJ2-7	TRBV7-3	TRBD2	14	CASSLNSGAYEQYF	TGTGCCAGCAGCCTCAATAGCGGGGCCTACGAGCAGTACTTC
.	TRBJ2-3	TRBV7-3	.	15	CASSLSSDDTDTQYF	TGTGCCAGCAGCCTATCGAGCGATGACACAGATACGCAGTATTTT
.	TRBJ2-7	TRBV21-1	.	16	CASTSTGTISSYEQYF	TGTGCCAGCACCTCCACCGGGACAATTAGCTCCTACGAGCAGTACTTC
.	TRBJ2-2	TRBV19	.	15	CASSDAGAYTGELFF	TGTGCCAGTAGTGATGCGGGGGCCTACACCGGGGAGCTGTTTTTT